The 20 T cell receptor beta chains in this list originate from one sample, sequenced in a study of vaccination and CD4 T cells after COVID-19. Treatment: roughly 11-day PBMC culture with coronavirus spike peptide pools or control peptides (ViraFEST assay). Antigens for these TCRs are unknown. The Oncomine TCR Beta short-read assay was applied to DNA of cultured CD4+ T cells. TCRdb re-derived calls from the PCR reads in MiXCR, one entry per CDR3 protein. The repertoire consists of 16,000 or so distinct CDR3 sequences, with roughly four fifths occurring once and the leading ten covering 8.5% to 10%. This material consisted of CD4+ T cells from blood, cultured in vitro, taken after SARS-CoV-2 vaccination. Receptors were obtained from a human donor who received a COVID-19 vaccine.

As DNA, the CDR3 is TGTGCCAGCAGCTTAGAGCCGTACACTGAAGCTTTCTTT. As protein: CASSLEPYTEAFF. The chain couples TRBV11-2 to TRBJ1-1; D uncertain. CDR1 SGHAT and CDR2 FQNNGV come from the germline V gene. This CDR3 has 13 amino acids. Trimming cost V 0 bases and J 3 bases, with 5 bases left between them.

The chain carries TRBV6-1 and TRBJ1-2; D may be TRBD1 (6 bases). Deletions cut 4 bases from V and 4 bases from J, with 10 bases between. This CDR3 spans 13 amino acids. Germline-derived CDR1 and CDR2 are MNHNS and SASEGT. The CDR3 DNA reads as TGTGCCAGCAGTGCGACAGGTTTCTATGGCTACACCTTC. The encoded protein is CASSATGFYGYTF.

This clonotype was picked up a small number of times. The chain has TRBV20-1 and TRBJ1-3; D not certain. V gave up 1 base and J gave up 4 bases, with 2 bases separating them. The V gene's germline CDR1 is DFQATT and CDR2 SNEGSKA (reference sequence). The CDR3 sequence is 11 residues long. CDR3 sequence reads: CSARGGNTIYF. CDR3 nucleotides: TGCAGTGCTAGAGGGGGAAACACCATATATTTT.

The rearrangement joins TRBV7-2 to TRBJ1-3; D remains ambiguous. There are 14 residues in the CDR3. With 5 bases removed from V and 0 bases from J, the gap between germline ends came to 8 bases. CDR1 and CDR2 from the germline V gene are SGHTA and FQGNSA. CDR3 loop: CASSAQSSGNTIYF. In nucleotides, the CDR3 is TGTGCCAGCAGCGCCCAAAGCTCTGGAAACACCATATATTTT.

This clonotype appeared a few times. This chain joins TRBV7-9 and TRBJ1-3, with a possible D match to TRBD1 (6 bases). CDR1 SEHNR and CDR2 FQNEAQ come from the germline V gene (reference sequence). The CDR3 spans 14 residues. Deletions cut 6 bases from V and 0 bases from J, with 9 bases between. CDR3 region: CASRKDSSGNTIYF. As DNA, the CDR3 is TGTGCCAGCAGAAAGGACAGCTCTGGAAACACCATATATTTT.

This sequence joins TRBV6-1 and TRBJ1-2; D possibly corresponds to TRBD1 (5 bases). Looked up from germline, CDR1 is MNHNS and CDR2 is SASEGT. The CDR3 extends over 13 amino acids. Trimming pared 6 bases from V and 4 bases from J, leaving 12 bases between. This chain's CDR3 is CASRLRVGYGYTF. The CDR3 region has the DNA TGTGCCAGCAGACTCAGGGTCGGCTATGGCTACACCTTC.

This chain links TRBV2 with TRBJ2-7; D tentatively reads TRBD1 or TRBD2 (5 bases each). Looked up from germline, CDR1 is SNHLY and CDR2 is FYNNEI. The CDR3 sequence is 14 residues long. V was clipped by 10 bases and J by 0 bases, with 16 bases between them. CDR3 amino acids: CATKRGVSSYEQYF. The CDR3 DNA reads TGTGCCACCAAAAGGGGAGTTAGCTCCTACGAGCAGTACTTC. The variable domain in full, completed from reference TRBV2 and TRBJ2-7, reads EPEVTQTPSHQVTQMGQEVILRCVPISNHLYFYWYRQILGQKVEFLVSFYNNEISEKSEIFDDQFSVERPDGSNFTLKIRSTKLEDSAMYFCATKRGVSSYEQYFGPGTRLTVT.

V gene TRBV7-9 combines with J gene TRBJ1-1; D uncertain. V lost 3 bases and J 2 bases, leaving 4 bases between the germline ends. The CDR3 is made up of 12 amino acids. Germline V gives CDR1 SEHNR, CDR2 FQNEAQ (reference sequence). This CDR3 reads CASSFSNTEAFF. The DNA of the CDR3 is TGTGCCAGCAGCTTCTCCAACACTGAAGCTTTCTTT.

CDR3 DNA sequence: TGTGCCACCAGCAAGGGACAGGCGAACACTGAAGCTTTCTTT. Protein: CATSKGQANTEAFF. V gene TRBV15 combines with J gene TRBJ1-1, with 8 nucleotides matching TRBD1. Unmatched junction bases numbered 2, after V lost 4 bases and J lost 1 base. CDR1 is LNHNV and CDR2 is YYDKDF in the germline V gene (reference sequence). The CDR3 runs 14 residues.

The J gene is TRBJ2-7, the V gene TRBV29-1, with TRBD1 as a possible D gene (6 bases). Trimming shortened V by 2 bases and J by 0 bases, and 14 bases separated the two germline ends. CDR3 length: 15 amino acids. CDR1 and CDR2 (germline): SQVTM, ANQGSEA. Here the CDR3 DNA reads TGCAGCGTTGAAACAGGGTCTGGGAGCTCCTACGAGCAGTACTTC. Translating it yields CSVETGSGSSYEQYF.

V gene TRBV10-3 combines with J gene TRBJ2-7, with 8 bases that match TRBD1. V dropped 6 bases and J dropped 6; count of bases not matched to a gene: 16. The CDR3 contains 16 residues. Germline V gene lookup returns CDR1 ENHRY and CDR2 SYGVKD. In DNA form, the CDR3 reads TGTGCCATCAGGGCGGACAGGGTAATCACCTCCGGCGAGCAGTACTTC. It specifies CAIRADRVITSGEQYF.

The genes are TRBV20-1 and TRBJ2-1; 10 bases are shared with TRBD2. This CDR3 has 18 residues. Germline CDR1 is DFQATT and CDR2 is SNEGSKA (reference sequence). V shed 6 bases, J shed 8 bases, and the junction held 22 bases outside the gene matches. CDR3 sequence reads: CSAVSGAGGPISPHEQFF. As DNA, the CDR3 is TGCAGTGCAGTTTCGGGAGCGGGGGGGCCAATCTCCCCCCATGAGCAGTTCTTC.

V is TRBV7-3 and J is TRBJ1-2; D is ambiguous. Germline loops: CDR1 SGHTA, CDR2 FQGTGA. Trimming stripped 5 bases from V and 5 bases from J, with 15 bases between. The CDR3 has 14 residues. In nucleotides, the CDR3 is TGTGCCAGCAGCCCTCATGCCTTGGGGTATGGCTACACCTTC. The encoded protein is CASSPHALGYGYTF. The full variable domain, in which reference TRBV7-3 and TRBJ1-2 provide the parts outside the CDR3, is GAGVSQTPSNKVTEKGKYVELRCDPISGHTALYWYRQSLGQGPEFLIYFQGTGAADDSGLPNDRFFAVRPEGSVSTLKIQRTERGDSAVYLCASSPHALGYGYTFGSGTRLTVV.

The CDR3 DNA is TGTGCCAGCCAGGCAGTGGGGAGGAGCGAAGCTTTCTTT. This gives the protein CASQAVGRSEAFF. V usage is TRBV7-6 and J usage is TRBJ1-1; no clear D. CDR1 and CDR2 (germline): SGHVS, FNYEAQ. The CDR3 is made up of 13 amino acids. The V and J ends lost 8 bases and 8 bases respectively, with 18 bases between them.

The V gene is TRBV20-1, the J gene TRBJ1-1, with D hard to call. This CDR3 is built from 15 residues. Trimming stripped 0 bases from V and 5 bases from J, with 16 bases between. The germline gives CDR1 DFQATT, CDR2 SNEGSKA (reference sequence). DNA of the CDR3: TGCAGTGCTAGAGATCGTAGGGATTGGGAAACTGAAGCTTTCTTT. Translated: CSARDRRDWETEAFF.

V usage is TRBV3-1 and J usage is TRBJ2-5; tentative D call: TRBD2 (5 bases). This CDR3 region has 15 residues. With 1 base removed from V and 4 bases from J, the gap between germline ends came to 13 bases. Germline assignment: CDR1 LGHDT and CDR2 YNNKEL (reference sequence). The CDR3 protein is CASSQGLRRPETQYF. The CDR3, as DNA: TGTGCCAGCAGCCAAGGACTAAGACGGCCAGAGACCCAGTACTTC.

V usage is TRBV20-1 and J usage is TRBJ2-2; 10 bases match TRBD1. V shed 5 bases and J 3 bases; nucleotides not matched to a gene: 6. Germline values: CDR1 DFQATT, CDR2 SNEGSKA (reference sequence). The CDR3 runs to 15 residues. CDR3 sequence: CSAVGQGGYTGELFF. CDR3 coding DNA: TGCAGTGCTGTTGGACAGGGGGGATACACCGGGGAGCTGTTTTTT.

This sequence joins TRBV20-1 and TRBJ2-3; TRBD2 matches 13 bases. Germline V gene data show CDR1 as DFQATT and CDR2 as SNEGSKA (reference sequence). Losses at the gene ends were 0 bases for V and 5 bases for J; bases not matched to a gene: 5. This CDR3 contains 16 residues. In nucleotides, the CDR3 is TGCAGTGCTAGAGACACTAGCGGGGGGGCCGGAGATACGCAGTATTTT. Protein product: CSARDTSGGAGDTQYF.

This sequence joins TRBV2 and TRBJ2-2; 8 nucleotides match TRBD1. There are 15 residues in the CDR3. Germline V CDR1 and CDR2: SNHLY, FYNNEI. V lost 7 bases, J lost 3 bases, and 7 bases stayed unmatched. CDR3 coding DNA: TGTGCCAGCACCCATAGACAGGGGTACACCGGGGAGCTGTTTTTT. Translating gives CASTHRQGYTGELFF.

This chain links TRBV20-1 with TRBJ2-3; 7 bases are a match to TRBD2. CDR1 is DFQATT and CDR2 is SNEGSKA in the germline V gene (reference sequence). This CDR3 has 15 amino acids. V shed 1 base and J 6 bases; nucleotides not matched to a gene: 10. CDR3 residues: CSARVSSGSLDTQYF. The CDR3 DNA is TGCAGTGCTAGAGTTTCTAGCGGTAGCTTGGATACGCAGTATTTT.